These T cell receptor beta chains were read from a single sample in a study of Ad26.COV2.S vaccination and SARS-CoV-2 variants. Sequencing used immunoSEQ multiplex PCR; TCRdb keeps in-frame clones, though not all of them. The profile shows hundreds of thousands of clones, 85% to 90% of them singletons. The source was peripheral blood, collected in a trial of Ad26.COV2.S vaccine versus placebo. Receptors were obtained from a person between 18 and 65 years old who received the Ad26.COV2.S COVID-19 vaccine or a placebo. Both conserved end residues are part of each CDR3. The order of the fields is V gene, D gene, clone size, J gene, CDR3 DNA, CDR3 protein. D genes are given only for firm matches. Size is stated for part of the rows, as once, few or many counts, or as a class when the clone is expanded.

V: TRBV4-3
D: TRBD2
size: -
J: TRBJ2-3
DNA: TGCGCCAGCAGCCAAGATTCCCCAGGGAGGGCAGATACGCAGTATTTT
CDR3: CASSQDSPGRADTQYF

V: TRBV18
D: TRBD1
size: -
J: TRBJ2-5
DNA: TGTGCCAGCTCGGCTGGACAGGGCGGAGGGCAAGAGACCCAGTACTTC
CDR3: CASSAGQGGGQETQYF

V: TRBV3-1/TRBV3-2
D: -
size: -
J: TRBJ2-7
DNA: TGTGCCAGCAGCCGAACAGGGGTGGGGGGAGCCGAGCAGTACTTC
CDR3: CASSRTGVGGAEQYF

V: TRBV7-9
D: -
size: -
J: TRBJ2-1
DNA: TGTGCCAGCAGCTTAGAGGGTGGGGGTGAGCAGTTCTTC
CDR3: CASSLEGGGEQFF

V: TRBV5-6
D: -
size: -
J: TRBJ2-7
DNA: TGTGCCAGCAGCTTGGGGGCCGGCGGTACCTACGAGCAGTACTTC
CDR3: CASSLGAGGTYEQYF

V: TRBV4-1
D: TRBD1
size: -
J: TRBJ2-1
DNA: TGCGCCAGCAGCCCGACAGGGACGGGTCCCTCCTACAATGAGCAGTTCTTC
CDR3: CASSPTGTGPSYNEQFF

V: TRBV28
D: TRBD1
size: -
J: TRBJ1-1
DNA: TGTGCCAGCATCTCAGGGGGACGGACTGAAGCTTTCTTT
CDR3: CASISGGRTEAFF

V: TRBV14
D: -
size: -
J: TRBJ2-5
DNA: TGTGCCAGCAGCCAAGCGTTGGGGGCTCAAGAGACCCAGTACTTC
CDR3: CASSQALGAQETQYF

V: TRBV7-9
D: TRBD2
size: -
J: TRBJ2-1
DNA: TGTGCCAGCACCCCTAGTAGCGGGGAGGTTGAGCAGTTCTTC
CDR3: CASTPSSGEVEQFF

V: TRBV5-1
D: -
size: -
J: TRBJ2-3
DNA: TGCGCCAGCAGCTCACCGGTCACAGATACGCAGTATTTT
CDR3: CASSSPVTDTQYF

V: TRBV28
D: TRBD1
size: -
J: TRBJ2-7
DNA: TGTGCCAGCAGCCCCCCTGACAGGGTCCACGAGCAGTACTTC
CDR3: CASSPPDRVHEQYF

V: TRBV6-1
D: -
size: -
J: TRBJ1-6
DNA: TGTGCCAGCAGTGAAGTCGGTTCACCCCTCCACTTT
CDR3: CASSEVGSPLHF

V: TRBV11-2
D: -
size: -
J: TRBJ2-3
DNA: TGTGCCAGCAGCTTAGATCTTCATACGCAGTATTTT
CDR3: CASSLDLHTQYF

V: TRBV24-1
D: -
size: -
J: TRBJ2-1
DNA: TGTGCCACCAGTGGCAATTTCGATGAGCAGTTCTTC
CDR3: CATSGNFDEQFF

V: TRBV7-2
D: TRBD2
size: few
J: TRBJ2-5
DNA: TGTGCCAGCAGCTTAGGCGTACTAGCGGGGGGAGGTCAAGAGACCCAGTACTTC
CDR3: CASSLGVLAGGGQETQYF

V: TRBV5-1
D: -
size: once
J: TRBJ1-4
DNA: TGCGCCAGCAGCCCCACGACCGTACTTAGCTCTAATGAAAAACTGTTTTTT
CDR3: CASSPTTVLSSNEKLFF

V: TRBV27
D: -
size: -
J: TRBJ1-2
DNA: TGTGCCAGCAGTTCCGGACATGGCTACACCTTC
CDR3: CASSSGHGYTF

V: TRBV29-1
D: -
size: -
J: TRBJ1-1
DNA: TGCAGCGTTGAGGGGTCCGGGAACACTGAAGCTTTCTTT
CDR3: CSVEGSGNTEAFF